This TCR beta chain was observed in a study of shared clonotypes between healthy human individuals. The assay was immunoSEQ multiplex PCR, and TCRdb's table has in-frame clones only and misses some. This sample yields about 2 million clones, of which approximately 95% are seen a single time; 0.13% belongs to the top ten. V lost 5 bases and J lost 4, with 15 bases in between. Germline V CDR1 and CDR2: SEHNR, FQNEAQ (reference sequence). The CDR3 extends over 16 amino acids. Note on this clone: A much larger clone differs by one base, so this may be a read error. The same CDR3 also results from other DNA sequences found in this sample.

J is TRBJ1-6 and V is TRBV7-9, with a tentative D call TRBD1 (5 bases). The TCR sequence derives from a man younger than 30 in good health. The material sequenced was naive CD4+ T cells sorted from blood. Subset defined: CD45RA+ positively selected. The CDR3 reads CASSVGQGAYNSPLHF. In DNA form, the CDR3 reads TGTGCCAGCAGCGTAGGACAAGGGGCTTATAATTCACCCCTCCACTTT.